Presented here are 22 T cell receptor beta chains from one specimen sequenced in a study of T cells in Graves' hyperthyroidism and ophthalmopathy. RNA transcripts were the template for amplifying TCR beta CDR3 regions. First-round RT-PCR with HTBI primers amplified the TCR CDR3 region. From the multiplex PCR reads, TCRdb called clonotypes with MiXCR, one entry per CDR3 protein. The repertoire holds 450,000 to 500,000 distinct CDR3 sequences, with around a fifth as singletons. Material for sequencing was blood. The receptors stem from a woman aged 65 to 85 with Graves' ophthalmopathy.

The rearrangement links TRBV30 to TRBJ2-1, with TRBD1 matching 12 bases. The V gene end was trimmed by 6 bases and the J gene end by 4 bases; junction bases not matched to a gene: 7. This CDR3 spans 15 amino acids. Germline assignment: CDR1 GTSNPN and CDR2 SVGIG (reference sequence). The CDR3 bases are TGTGCCTGTCGGGACAGGGGGCAATTATACAATGAGCAGTTCTTC. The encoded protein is CACRDRGQLYNEQFF.

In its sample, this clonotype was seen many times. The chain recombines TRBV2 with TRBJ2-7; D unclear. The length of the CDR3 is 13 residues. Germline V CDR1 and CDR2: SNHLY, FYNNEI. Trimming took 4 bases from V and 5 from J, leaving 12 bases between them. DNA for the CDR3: TGTGCCAGCAGTGGACGAGTAAATAACGAGCAGTACTTC. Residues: CASSGRVNNEQYF.

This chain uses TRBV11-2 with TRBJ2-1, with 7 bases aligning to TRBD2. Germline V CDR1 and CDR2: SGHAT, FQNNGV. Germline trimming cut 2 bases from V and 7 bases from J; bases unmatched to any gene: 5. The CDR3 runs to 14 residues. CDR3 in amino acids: CASSLSGRPNEQFF. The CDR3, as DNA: TGTGCCAGCAGCTTATCCGGGAGGCCGAATGAGCAGTTCTTC.

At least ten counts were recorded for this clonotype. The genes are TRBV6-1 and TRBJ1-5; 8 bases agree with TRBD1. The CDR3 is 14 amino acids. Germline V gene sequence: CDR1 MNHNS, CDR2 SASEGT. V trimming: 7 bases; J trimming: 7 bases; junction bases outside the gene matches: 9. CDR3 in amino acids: CASILIQGDQPQHF. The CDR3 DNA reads TGTGCCAGCATTCTGATACAGGGGGACCAGCCCCAGCATTTT.

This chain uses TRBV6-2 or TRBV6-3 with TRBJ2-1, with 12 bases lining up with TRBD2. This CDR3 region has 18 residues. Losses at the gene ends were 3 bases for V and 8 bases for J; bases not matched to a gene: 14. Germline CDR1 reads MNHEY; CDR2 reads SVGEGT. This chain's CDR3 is CASSYLAGGPRVVDEQFF. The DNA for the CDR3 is TGTGCCAGCAGTTATCTAGCGGGAGGGCCCCGGGTTGTGGATGAGCAGTTCTTC.

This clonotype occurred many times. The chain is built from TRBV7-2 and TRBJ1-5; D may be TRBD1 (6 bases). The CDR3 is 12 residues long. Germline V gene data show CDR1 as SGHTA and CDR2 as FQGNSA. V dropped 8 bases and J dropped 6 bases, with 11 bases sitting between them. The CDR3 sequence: CASRTDGQPQHF. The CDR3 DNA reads TGTGCCAGCCGGACAGACGGTCAGCCCCAGCATTTT.

For the CDR3, the DNA is TGCGCCAGCAGCCAAGTGGGCGGGAGGGCCAATGAGCAGTTCTTC. This codes for CASSQVGGRANEQFF. The genes are TRBV4-1 and TRBJ2-1, with 9 bases lining up with TRBD2. From germline, CDR1 is MGHRA and CDR2 YSYEKL. The CDR3 extends over 15 amino acids. Trimming cost V 1 base and J 6 bases; bases outside gene matches: 4.

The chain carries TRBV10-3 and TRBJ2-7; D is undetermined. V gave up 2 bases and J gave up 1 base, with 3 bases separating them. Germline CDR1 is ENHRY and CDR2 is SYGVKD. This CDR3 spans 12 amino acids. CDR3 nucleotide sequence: TGTGCCATCAGTGAGCCTTCCTACGAGCAGTACTTC. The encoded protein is CAISEPSYEQYF.

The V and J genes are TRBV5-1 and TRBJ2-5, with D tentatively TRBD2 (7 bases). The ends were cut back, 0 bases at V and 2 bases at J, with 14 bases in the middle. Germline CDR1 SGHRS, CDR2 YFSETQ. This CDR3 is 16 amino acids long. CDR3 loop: CASSLVGGAAQETQYF. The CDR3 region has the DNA TGCGCCAGCAGCTTGGTGGGGGGGGCTGCACAAGAGACCCAGTACTTC.

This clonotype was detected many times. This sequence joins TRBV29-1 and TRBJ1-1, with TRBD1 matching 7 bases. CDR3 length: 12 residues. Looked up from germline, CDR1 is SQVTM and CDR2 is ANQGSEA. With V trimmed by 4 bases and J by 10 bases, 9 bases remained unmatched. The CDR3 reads CSVGQGGLRAFF. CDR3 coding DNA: TGCAGCGTTGGACAGGGCGGGTTGAGAGCTTTCTTT.

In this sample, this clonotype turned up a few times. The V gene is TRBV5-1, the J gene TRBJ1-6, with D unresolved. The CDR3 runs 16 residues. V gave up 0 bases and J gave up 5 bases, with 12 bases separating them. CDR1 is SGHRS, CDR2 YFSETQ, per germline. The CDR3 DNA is TGCGCCAGCAGCTTGGAGGCTGGGTCCCATAATTCACCCCTCCACTTT. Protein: CASSLEAGSHNSPLHF.

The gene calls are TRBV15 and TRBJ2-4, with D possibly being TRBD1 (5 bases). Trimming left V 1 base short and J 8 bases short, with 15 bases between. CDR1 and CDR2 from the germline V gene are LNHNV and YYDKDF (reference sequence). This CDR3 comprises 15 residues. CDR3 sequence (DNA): TGTGCCACCAGCAGAGTATCTCCTTCCAGGGACATTCAGTACTTC. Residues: CATSRVSPSRDIQYF.

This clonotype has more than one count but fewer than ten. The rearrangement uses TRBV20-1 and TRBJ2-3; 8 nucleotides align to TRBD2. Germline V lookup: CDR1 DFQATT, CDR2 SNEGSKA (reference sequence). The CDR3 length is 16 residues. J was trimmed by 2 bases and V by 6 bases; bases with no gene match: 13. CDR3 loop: CSATRGTSGSTDTQYF. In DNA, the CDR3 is TGCAGTGCCACTAGGGGAACTAGCGGATCCACAGATACGCAGTATTTT.

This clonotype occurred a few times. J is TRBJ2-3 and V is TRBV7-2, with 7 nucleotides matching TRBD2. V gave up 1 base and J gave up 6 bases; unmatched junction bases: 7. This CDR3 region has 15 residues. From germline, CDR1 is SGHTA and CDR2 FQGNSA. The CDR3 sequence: CASSLVGGSYDTQYF. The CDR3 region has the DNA TGTGCCAGCAGCTTAGTTGGCGGGAGTTATGATACGCAGTATTTT.

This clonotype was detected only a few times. The DNA for the CDR3 is TGCAGTGCTTCCACCGGGCCAGACAAAGGAACAGATACGCAGTATTTT. Protein sequence: CSASTGPDKGTDTQYF. V gene TRBV20-1 combines with J gene TRBJ2-3, with no clear D. This CDR3 contains 16 residues. With 5 bases removed from V and 3 bases from J, the gap between germline ends came to 21 bases. Germline V gene data show CDR1 as DFQATT and CDR2 as SNEGSKA (reference sequence).

As DNA, the CDR3 is TGCAGTGCCTGGGGACTAGCGGGAGTCGCGAACACCGGGGAGCTGTTTTTT. Residues: CSAWGLAGVANTGELFF. This rearrangement joins TRBV20-1 to TRBJ2-2; 14 nucleotides match TRBD2. With V trimmed by 6 bases and J by 0 bases, 6 bases remained unmatched. Germline CDR1 DFQATT, CDR2 SNEGSKA (reference sequence). The CDR3 extends over 17 amino acids.

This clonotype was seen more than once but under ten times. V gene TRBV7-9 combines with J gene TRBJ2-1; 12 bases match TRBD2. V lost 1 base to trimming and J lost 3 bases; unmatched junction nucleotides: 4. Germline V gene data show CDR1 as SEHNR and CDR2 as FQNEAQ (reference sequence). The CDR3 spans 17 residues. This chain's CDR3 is CASSLGTSGRFYNEQFF. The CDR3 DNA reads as TGTGCCAGCAGCTTAGGTACTAGCGGGAGGTTCTACAATGAGCAGTTCTTC.

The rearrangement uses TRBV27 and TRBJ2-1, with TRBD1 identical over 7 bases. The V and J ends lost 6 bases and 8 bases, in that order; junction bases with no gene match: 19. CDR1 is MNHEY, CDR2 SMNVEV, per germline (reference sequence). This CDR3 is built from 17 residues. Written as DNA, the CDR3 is TGTGCCAGCAGGGGAACGGAAGGACAGGTCTTTCGGTATGAGCAGTTCTTC. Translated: CASRGTEGQVFRYEQFF.

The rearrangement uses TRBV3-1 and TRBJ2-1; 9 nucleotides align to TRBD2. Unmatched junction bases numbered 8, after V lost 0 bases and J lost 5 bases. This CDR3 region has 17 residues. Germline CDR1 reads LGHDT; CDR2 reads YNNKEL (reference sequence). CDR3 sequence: CASSQDRLSSGNNEQFF. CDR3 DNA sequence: TGTGCCAGCAGCCAAGACAGGCTGTCTAGCGGGAACAATGAGCAGTTCTTC.

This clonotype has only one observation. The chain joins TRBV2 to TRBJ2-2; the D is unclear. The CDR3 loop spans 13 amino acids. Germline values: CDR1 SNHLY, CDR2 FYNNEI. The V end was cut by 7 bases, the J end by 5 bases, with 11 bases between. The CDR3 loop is CASIRVKTGELFF. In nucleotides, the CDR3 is TGTGCCAGCATTAGGGTGAAGACCGGGGAGCTGTTTTTT. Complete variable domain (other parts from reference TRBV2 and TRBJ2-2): EPEVTQTPSHQVTQMGQEVILRCVPISNHLYFYWYRQILGQKVEFLVSFYNNEISEKSEIFDDQFSVERPDGSNFTLKIRSTKLEDSAMYFCASIRVKTGELFFGEGSRLTVL.

CDR3 sequence reads: CASIGGSLNTEAFF. The CDR3 nucleotides are TGTGCCAGCATAGGGGGTTCCTTGAACACTGAAGCTTTCTTT. V is TRBV6-2 or TRBV6-3 and J is TRBJ1-1, with a tentative D call TRBD1 (6 bases). In germline, CDR1 is MNHEY, CDR2 SVGEGT. Trimming left V 7 bases short and J 0 bases short, with 12 bases between. This CDR3 has 14 amino acids.

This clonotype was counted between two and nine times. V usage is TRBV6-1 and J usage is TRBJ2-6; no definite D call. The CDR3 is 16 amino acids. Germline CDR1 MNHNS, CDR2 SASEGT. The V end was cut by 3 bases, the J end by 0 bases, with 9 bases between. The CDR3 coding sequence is TGTGCCAGCAGTGACCGGTTGCTCTCTGGGGCCAACGTCCTGACTTTC. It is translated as CASSDRLLSGANVLTF.